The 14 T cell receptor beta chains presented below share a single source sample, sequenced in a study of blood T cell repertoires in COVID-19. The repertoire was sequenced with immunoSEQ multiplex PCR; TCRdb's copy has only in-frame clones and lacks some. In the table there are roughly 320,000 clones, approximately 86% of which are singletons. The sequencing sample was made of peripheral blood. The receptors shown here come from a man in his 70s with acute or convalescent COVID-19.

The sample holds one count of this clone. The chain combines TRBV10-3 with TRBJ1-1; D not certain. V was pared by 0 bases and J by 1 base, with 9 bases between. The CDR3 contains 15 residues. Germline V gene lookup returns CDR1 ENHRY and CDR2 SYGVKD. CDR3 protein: CAISESNVRNTEAFF. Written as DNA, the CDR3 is TGTGCCATCAGTGAGTCGAATGTCAGGAACACTGAAGCTTTCTTT.

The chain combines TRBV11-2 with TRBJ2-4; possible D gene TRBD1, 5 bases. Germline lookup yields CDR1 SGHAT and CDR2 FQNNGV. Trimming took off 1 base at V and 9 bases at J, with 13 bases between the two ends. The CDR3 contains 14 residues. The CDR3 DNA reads TGTGCCAGCAGCTTAGGGCAGGACATGAGCATTCAGTACTTC. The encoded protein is CASSLGQDMSIQYF.

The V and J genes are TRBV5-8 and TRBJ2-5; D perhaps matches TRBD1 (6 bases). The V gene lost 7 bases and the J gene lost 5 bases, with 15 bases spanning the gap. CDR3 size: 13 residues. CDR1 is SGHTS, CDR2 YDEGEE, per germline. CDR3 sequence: CASGHRVMETQYF. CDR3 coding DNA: TGTGCCAGCGGCCACAGGGTTATGGAGACCCAGTACTTC.

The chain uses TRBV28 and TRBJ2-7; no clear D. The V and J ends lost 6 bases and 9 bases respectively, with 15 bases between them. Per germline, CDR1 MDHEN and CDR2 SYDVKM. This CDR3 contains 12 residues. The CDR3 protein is CASSTYNYWQYF. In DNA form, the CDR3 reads TGTGCCAGCAGCACCTATAACTATTGGCAGTACTTC.

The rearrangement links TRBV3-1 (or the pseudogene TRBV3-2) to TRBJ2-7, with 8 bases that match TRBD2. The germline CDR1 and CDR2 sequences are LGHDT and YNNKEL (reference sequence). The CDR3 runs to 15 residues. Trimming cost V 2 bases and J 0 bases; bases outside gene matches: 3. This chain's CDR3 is CASSQTSGPSYEQYF. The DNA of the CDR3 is TGTGCCAGCAGCCAAACTAGCGGACCCTCCTACGAGCAGTACTTC.

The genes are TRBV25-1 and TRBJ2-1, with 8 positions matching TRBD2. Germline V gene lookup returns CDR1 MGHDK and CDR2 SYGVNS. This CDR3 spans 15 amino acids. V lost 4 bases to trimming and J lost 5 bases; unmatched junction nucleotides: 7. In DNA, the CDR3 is TGTGCCAGCAGTGCTCGGGCGGGAGGACACAATGAGCAGTTCTTC. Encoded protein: CASSARAGGHNEQFF.

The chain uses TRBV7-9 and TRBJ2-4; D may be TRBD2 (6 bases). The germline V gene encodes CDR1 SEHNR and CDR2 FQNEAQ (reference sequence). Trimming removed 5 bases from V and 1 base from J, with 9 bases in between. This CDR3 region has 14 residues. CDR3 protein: CASSLGGAKNIQYF. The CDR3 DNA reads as TGTGCCAGCAGCCTTGGGGGGGCCAAAAACATTCAGTACTTC.

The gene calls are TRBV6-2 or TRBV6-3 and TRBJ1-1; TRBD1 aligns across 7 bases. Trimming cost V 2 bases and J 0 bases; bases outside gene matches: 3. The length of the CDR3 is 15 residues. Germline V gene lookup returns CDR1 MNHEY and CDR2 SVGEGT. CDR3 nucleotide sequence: TGTGCCAGCAGTTACGGGGGACAGATGAACACTGAAGCTTTCTTT. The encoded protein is CASSYGGQMNTEAFF.

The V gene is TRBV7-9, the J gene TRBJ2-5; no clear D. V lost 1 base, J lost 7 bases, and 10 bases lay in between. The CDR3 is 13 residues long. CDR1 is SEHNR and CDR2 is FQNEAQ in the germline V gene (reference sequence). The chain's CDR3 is CASSLEQAGTQYF. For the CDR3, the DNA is TGTGCCAGCAGCTTAGAGCAGGCAGGGACCCAGTACTTC.

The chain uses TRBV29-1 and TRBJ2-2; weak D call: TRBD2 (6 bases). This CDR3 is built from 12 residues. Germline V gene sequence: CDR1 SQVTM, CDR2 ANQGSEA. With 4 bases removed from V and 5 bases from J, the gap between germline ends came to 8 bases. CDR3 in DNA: TGCAGCGTTGGACTAGTAACCGGGGAGCTGTTTTTT. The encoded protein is CSVGLVTGELFF.

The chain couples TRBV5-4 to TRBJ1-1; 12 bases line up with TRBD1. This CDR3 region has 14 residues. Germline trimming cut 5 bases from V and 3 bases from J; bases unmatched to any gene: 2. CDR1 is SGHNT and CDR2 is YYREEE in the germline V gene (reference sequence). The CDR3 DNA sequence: TGTGCCAGCAGGGGGACAGGGGGCCACACTGAAGCTTTCTTT. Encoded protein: CASRGTGGHTEAFF.

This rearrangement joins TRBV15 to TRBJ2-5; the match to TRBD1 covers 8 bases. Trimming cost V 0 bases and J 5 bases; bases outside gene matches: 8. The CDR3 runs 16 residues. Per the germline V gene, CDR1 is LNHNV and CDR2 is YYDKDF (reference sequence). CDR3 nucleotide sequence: TGTGCCACCAGCAGAGATGGAGGGACAGGTGGGGAGACCCAGTACTTC. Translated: CATSRDGGTGGETQYF.

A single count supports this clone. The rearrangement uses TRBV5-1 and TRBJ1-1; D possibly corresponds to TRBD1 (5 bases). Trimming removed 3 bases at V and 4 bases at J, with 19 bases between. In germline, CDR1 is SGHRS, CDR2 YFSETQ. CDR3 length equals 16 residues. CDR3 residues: CASSSGGGEVSTEAFF. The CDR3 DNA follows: TGCGCCAGCAGCTCTGGGGGAGGGGAAGTTAGCACTGAAGCTTTCTTT.

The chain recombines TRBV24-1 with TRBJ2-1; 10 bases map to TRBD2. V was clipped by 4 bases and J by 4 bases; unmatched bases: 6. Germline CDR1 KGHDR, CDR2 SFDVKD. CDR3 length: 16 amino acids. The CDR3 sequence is CATSDLSGGGYNEQFF. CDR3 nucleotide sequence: TGTGCCACCAGTGACTTAAGCGGGGGGGGATACAATGAGCAGTTCTTC.